The 17 T cell receptor beta chains in this list originate from one sample, sequenced in a study of T cell responses to AZD1222 COVID-19 vaccine. Assay used: immunoSEQ multiplex PCR; TCRdb lists only in-frame clones, some missing. Of 120,000 or so clones detected, just over 85% appear once; the ten largest clones hold roughly 18%. The sequenced sample was peripheral blood, obtained 28 days after the second AZD1222 dose. Receptors were obtained from an adult who received the AZD1222 COVID-19 vaccine.

The V and J genes are TRBV3-1 (or the pseudogene TRBV3-2) and TRBJ1-2; D uncertain. Trimming removed 2 bases at V and 6 bases at J, with 16 bases between. Germline loops: CDR1 LGHDT, CDR2 YNNKEL (reference sequence). The CDR3 covers 15 residues. CDR3 bases: TGTGCCAGCAGCCAATCGGAAACCCGTCCCGATGGCTACACCTTC. It codes for CASSQSETRPDGYTF.

In DNA form, the CDR3 reads TGTGCCAGCAGTTTAGGTGGCAGATATGGCTACACCTTC. This gives the protein CASSLGGRYGYTF. The V gene is TRBV28, the J gene TRBJ1-2; no definite D call. CDR3 size: 13 residues. The germline gives CDR1 MDHEN, CDR2 SYDVKM. V was pared by 2 bases and J by 5 bases, with 9 bases between.

The chain is built from TRBV6-5 and TRBJ2-5; maybe TRBD2 (6 bases). Germline V lookup: CDR1 MNHEY, CDR2 SVGAGI. The CDR3 has 14 amino acids. The ends were cut back, 3 bases at V and 5 bases at J, with 13 bases in the middle. CDR3 protein: CASSYSGRRETQYF. DNA of the CDR3: TGTGCCAGCAGTTATTCAGGGAGGAGGGAGACCCAGTACTTC.

V is TRBV7-9 and J is TRBJ2-5, with 8 positions matching TRBD1. CDR1 SEHNR and CDR2 FQNEAQ come from the germline V gene (reference sequence). CDR3 length: 14 amino acids. V lost 3 bases and J lost 2; bases outside the gene matches: 2. CDR3 amino acids: CASSFGTGQETQYF. The CDR3 DNA is TGTGCCAGCAGCTTCGGGACAGGTCAAGAGACCCAGTACTTC. Together with reference TRBV7-9 and TRBJ2-5, the CDR3 gives the full variable domain: DTGVSQNPRHKITKRGQNVTFRCDPISEHNRLYWYRQTLGQGPEFLTYFQNEAQLEKSRLLSDRFSAERPKGSFSTLEIQRTEQGDSAMYLCASSFGTGQETQYFGPGTRLLVL.

The gene calls are TRBV20-1 and TRBJ1-1; no reliable D call. The V gene's germline CDR1 is DFQATT and CDR2 SNEGSKA (reference sequence). The CDR3 consists of 11 residues. V gave up 3 bases and J gave up 12 bases, with 14 bases separating them. The CDR3 spells CSASRAVDPFF. In nucleotides, the CDR3 is TGCAGTGCTAGTCGGGCGGTTGATCCTTTCTTT.

This clone was picked up one time. The chain has TRBV13 and TRBJ1-1; D not resolved. CDR1 is PRHDT, CDR2 FYEKMQ, per germline (reference sequence). The CDR3 has 14 residues. The V and J ends lost 1 base and 1 base respectively, with 7 bases between them. The CDR3 here is CASSLEWENTEAFF. CDR3 DNA sequence: TGTGCCAGCAGCTTAGAATGGGAGAACACTGAAGCTTTCTTT.

This clone was counted a single time. This chain uses TRBV7-9 with TRBJ1-2; D possibly corresponds to TRBD1 (5 bases). Trimming cost V 4 bases and J 7 bases, with 13 bases left between them. The CDR3 loop spans 13 amino acids. Germline-derived CDR1 and CDR2 are SEHNR and FQNEAQ (reference sequence). Written as DNA, the CDR3 is TGTGCCAGCAGCTACGAAAACGGGGGTGGCTACACCTTC. Translating gives CASSYENGGGYTF.

This clone was recorded a few times. V and J are TRBV6-4 and TRBJ2-3, with 10 bases lining up with TRBD2. Trimming cost V 2 bases and J 1 base; bases outside gene matches: 0. Germline lookup yields CDR1 MRHNA and CDR2 SNTAGT. The CDR3 spans 15 residues. CDR3 region: CASSDGTSGTDTQYF. The CDR3 nucleotides are TGTGCCAGCAGTGACGGGACTAGCGGCACAGATACGCAGTATTTT.

The V call is TRBV5-1, the J call TRBJ2-5, with 7 bases aligning to TRBD2. Germline CDR1 and CDR2: SGHRS and YFSETQ. The length of the CDR3 is 18 residues. Trimming took 3 bases from V and 0 from J; bases not matched to a gene: 14. As DNA, the CDR3 is TGCGCCAGCAGCTCCCCCGGGGGGATAGCTCCGTACCAAGAGACCCAGTACTTC. It specifies CASSSPGGIAPYQETQYF.

The V call is TRBV3-1 (or the pseudogene TRBV3-2), the J call TRBJ1-1, with TRBD1 as a possible D gene (6 bases). Trimming removed 4 bases at V and 2 bases at J, with 17 bases between. This CDR3 has 16 residues. The germline V gene has CDR1 LGHDT and CDR2 YNNKEL (reference sequence). The CDR3 DNA is TGTGCCAGCAGCCCAGAAATACAGGGAGGAAACACTGAAGCTTTCTTT. It codes for CASSPEIQGGNTEAFF.

This rearrangement joins TRBV6-4 to TRBJ1-6; D uncertain. The CDR3 length is 12 residues. V was clipped by 2 bases and J by 14 bases, with 10 bases between them. CDR1 MRHNA and CDR2 SNTAGT come from the germline V gene. CDR3 coding DNA: TGTGCCAGCAGTGACGGGGTATCGGCCCTCCACTTT. Translating gives CASSDGVSALHF.

The V gene is TRBV11-3, the J gene TRBJ2-1; either TRBD1 or TRBD2 may fit D (5 bases each). Germline CDR1 and CDR2: SGHNT and YENEEA. The CDR3 contains 17 residues. The V and J ends lost 0 bases and 0 bases respectively, with 12 bases between them. CDR3 residues: CASSLEMGVSSYNEQFF. In DNA form, the CDR3 reads TGTGCCAGCAGCTTAGAAATGGGGGTAAGCTCCTACAATGAGCAGTTCTTC.

The chain joins TRBV7-6 to TRBJ1-4, with TRBD1 matching 11 bases. The CDR3 loop spans 15 amino acids. J was trimmed by 6 bases and V by 5 bases; bases with no gene match: 5. Germline V gene lookup returns CDR1 SGHVS and CDR2 FNYEAQ. This CDR3 reads CASSPWTGGDEKLFF. In DNA form, the CDR3 reads TGTGCCAGCAGCCCGTGGACAGGGGGCGATGAAAAACTGTTTTTT.

This chain joins TRBV19 and TRBJ1-5; D is perhaps TRBD1 (6 bases). V lost 9 bases, J lost 5 bases, and 17 bases lay in between. The CDR3 runs 14 residues. From germline, CDR1 is LNHDA and CDR2 SQIVND (reference sequence). In DNA form, the CDR3 reads TGTGCCAGCCAAGGGGGGACGGTCGATCAGCCCCAGCATTTT. Encoded protein: CASQGGTVDQPQHF. Full variable domain (missing parts from reference TRBV19 and TRBJ1-5): DGGITQSPKYLFRKEGQNVTLSCEQNLNHDAMYWYRQDPGQGLRLIYYSQIVNDFQKGDIAEGYSVSREKKESFPLTVTSAQKNPTAFYLCASQGGTVDQPQHFGDGTRLSIL.

This chain uses TRBV5-1 with TRBJ1-3, with D uncertain. Trimming stripped 5 bases from V and 1 base from J, with 10 bases between. The germline V gene has CDR1 SGHRS and CDR2 YFSETQ. CDR3 length: 14 amino acids. In DNA form, the CDR3 reads TGCGCCAGCAGTCTTGGGGAATCTGGAAACACCATATATTTT. It specifies CASSLGESGNTIYF.

The chain has TRBV9 and TRBJ1-4, with TRBD1 matching 9 bases. The CDR3 loop spans 14 amino acids. The V gene end was trimmed by 4 bases and the J gene end by 5 bases; junction bases not matched to a gene: 3. CDR1 and CDR2 from the germline V gene are SGDLS and YYNGEE. As DNA, the CDR3 is TGTGCCAGCAGCAGACAGGGGGGAAATGAAAAACTGTTTTTT. Its protein is CASSRQGGNEKLFF.

This chain uses TRBV7-3 with TRBJ1-3, with D possibly being TRBD1 (5 bases). Germline CDR1 SGHTA, CDR2 FQGTGA. The V and J ends lost 2 bases and 3 bases respectively, with 8 bases between them. This CDR3 region has 14 residues. CDR3 amino acids: CASSLQGNGNTIYF. DNA of the CDR3: TGTGCCAGCAGCTTACAGGGAAATGGAAACACCATATATTTT.